This T cell receptor (beta chain) came from a study of T-cell memory formation after mild COVID-19. On the study more broadly: The TCR clusters were mostly specific to one donor. Findings and caveats of the study: Nothing showed for sure that second-wave clones peaking on day 37 were SARS-CoV-2 specific. Pre-infection memory carried some responding clones, suggesting that cross-reactive memory joined. Contracting clones localized mainly to CM and EM when CD4+ and mainly to EMRA when CD8+.

Each CDR3 protein gets one entry after TCRdb re-called the 5' RACE reads with MiXCR. This repertoire shows under 300,000 distinct CDR3 sequences, roughly 10% found once; its top ten account for approximately 20%. Remarks on this clonotype: Its antigen is unidentified.

CDR1 and CDR2 from the germline V gene are LGHNA and YSLEER. The CDR3 consists of 15 residues. Between the trimmed V and J ends, which lost 4 bases and 4 bases, there was a span of 13 bases. The rearrangement uses TRBV4-3 and TRBJ2-2, with D tentatively TRBD1 or TRBD2 (6 bases each). Sequenced input: PBMCs or a T cell subset sorted from them (not recorded which). The receptor was derived from a man aged 18 to 30 who had mild COVID-19 (a few samples of this study predate the infection). Cell type and time point are not known. CDR3 region: CASSLRKGGTGELFF. DNA for the CDR3: TGCGCCAGCAGCCTCCGGAAGGGGGGCACCGGGGAGCTGTTTTTT.